These 29 T cell receptor beta chains share one sample of origin, sequenced in a study of Ad26.COV2.S vaccination and SARS-CoV-2 variants. The protocol was immunoSEQ multiplex PCR, while the TCRdb copy is restricted to in-frame clones and leaves out a portion. The data contain some 180,000 clones, approximately 88% of them singletons. Sequenced material: peripheral blood, taken after recovery from COVID-19. The receptors come from a human donor who had recovered from COVID-19.

The J gene is TRBJ2-3, the V gene TRBV12-5; TRBD2 agrees at 10 bases. The CDR3 is 16 amino acids. The germline CDR1 and CDR2 sequences are LGHNT and FRNRAP. V shed 7 bases, J shed 5 bases, and the junction held 12 bases outside the gene matches. CDR3 coding DNA: TGTGCTAGTGCCCCTGCGAGGACTAGCGGAGGAGATACGCAGTATTTT. Its translation is CASAPARTSGGDTQYF.

The chain's CDR3 is CASSETPGQNTGELFF. In DNA, the CDR3 is TGTGCCAGCAGCGAAACTCCGGGACAGAACACCGGGGAGCTGTTTTTT. The chain uses TRBV6-1 and TRBJ2-2; D may be TRBD1 (6 bases). Trimming pared 6 bases from V and 1 base from J, leaving 15 bases between. From germline, CDR1 is MNHNS and CDR2 SASEGT. The CDR3 runs 16 residues.

The rearrangement uses TRBV20-1 and TRBJ2-7, with 7 bases fitting TRBD2. The germline V gene encodes CDR1 DFQATT and CDR2 SNEGSKA (reference sequence). Losses at the gene ends were 3 bases for V and 4 bases for J; bases not matched to a gene: 9. The CDR3 is 14 amino acids. The DNA for the CDR3 is TGCAGTGCTAGTTCACCCAAGCGGGGATACGAGCAGTACTTC. It is translated as CSASSPKRGYEQYF.

CDR3 loop: CATSRAANTEAFF. For the CDR3, the DNA is TGTGCCACCAGCAGAGCGGCGAACACTGAAGCTTTCTTT. This chain joins TRBV15 and TRBJ1-1; D gene unclear. The CDR3 has 13 residues. V dropped 1 base and J dropped 1 base, with 4 bases sitting between them. Per germline, CDR1 LNHNV and CDR2 YYDKDF (reference sequence).

The gene calls are TRBV18 and TRBJ2-7, with TRBD1 identical over 8 bases. Germline V gene sequence: CDR1 KGHSH, CDR2 LQKENI. With 3 bases clipped from V and 0 bases from J, the junction kept 4 bases outside the gene matches. There are 15 residues in the CDR3. CDR3 residues: CASSPGQVISYEQYF. In DNA form, the CDR3 reads TGTGCCAGCTCACCGGGACAGGTGATCTCCTACGAGCAGTACTTC.

The chain couples TRBV28 to TRBJ2-4; D not certain. Between the trimmed V and J ends, which lost 2 bases and 0 bases, there was a span of 17 bases. CDR1 and CDR2 (germline): MDHEN, SYDVKM. CDR3 size: 18 residues. The CDR3 coding sequence is TGTGCCAGCAGTTTAGCCACGCCCGGGTCTGTAGCCAAAAACATTCAGTACTTC. This translates into CASSLATPGSVAKNIQYF.

The chain combines TRBV27 with TRBJ2-1, with TRBD1 as a possible D gene (6 bases). The CDR3 covers 16 residues. CDR1 is MNHEY, CDR2 SMNVEV, per germline (reference sequence). Trimming stripped 5 bases from V and 0 bases from J, with 14 bases between. In DNA form, the CDR3 reads TGTGCCAGCAGTCCTCGACAGGCGCCCTCCTACAATGAGCAGTTCTTC. This codes for CASSPRQAPSYNEQFF.

V and J are TRBV10-3 and TRBJ2-3; 8 nucleotides agree with TRBD2. Trimming removed 7 bases from V and 4 bases from J; junction bases left unmatched: 13. The CDR3 sequence is 16 residues long. Looked up from germline, CDR1 is ENHRY and CDR2 is SYGVKD. DNA of the CDR3: TGTGCCATCACAATCGGGACTAGAGGGAGTGCAGATACGCAGTATTTT. Translating gives CAITIGTRGSADTQYF.

The V gene is TRBV27, the J gene TRBJ1-1, with D possibly being TRBD1 (5 bases). The CDR3 extends over 13 amino acids. The germline gives CDR1 MNHEY, CDR2 SMNVEV (reference sequence). Trimming pared 0 bases from V and 6 bases from J, leaving 8 bases between. Here the CDR3 DNA reads TGTGCCAGCAGTTTATCGGGAGGGGCTGAAGCTTTCTTT. Amino acid sequence: CASSLSGGAEAFF.

This clone came up a few times. J is TRBJ2-2 and V is TRBV10-3; tentative D call: TRBD2 (6 bases). With 6 bases removed from V and 6 bases from J, the gap between germline ends came to 11 bases. This CDR3 is 13 amino acids long. The germline gives CDR1 ENHRY, CDR2 SYGVKD. CDR3 sequence: CAISRAGSGELFF. The DNA of the CDR3 is TGTGCCATCAGCCGGGCGGGGTCCGGGGAGCTGTTTTTT.

V gene TRBV2 combines with J gene TRBJ1-5; D not resolved. The V end lost 6 bases, the J end lost 0 bases, and 12 bases lay between the germline ends. The CDR3 runs 15 residues. Germline assignment: CDR1 SNHLY and CDR2 FYNNEI. In nucleotides, the CDR3 is TGTGCCAGCAGCCCGGGAGTTTATAGCAATCAGCCCCAGCATTTT. It specifies CASSPGVYSNQPQHF.

The J gene is TRBJ2-1, the V gene TRBV21-1; the table assigns TRBD2, which was not confirmed against the DNA. TRBV21-1 is a pseudogene segment. The CDR3 runs 19 residues. The CDR3 protein is CASKPLPSGRAKFYNEQFF. The CDR3 DNA reads as TGTGCCAGCAAACCCCTTCCTAGCGGGAGGGCCAAGTTCTACAATGAGCAGTTCTTC.

This clone was seen only a few times. Other DNA sequences in this sample translate to the same CDR3. The chain carries TRBV11-3 and TRBJ2-2; D may be TRBD1 (6 bases). Per the germline V gene, CDR1 is SGHNT and CDR2 is YENEEA. The V end was cut by 1 base, the J end by 8 bases, with 14 bases between. The CDR3 loop spans 15 amino acids. CDR3 DNA: TGTGCCAGCAGCTTAGCCAGGGGATTTCAAGGGGAGCTGTTTTTT. It yields the protein CASSLARGFQGELFF.

The rearrangement links TRBV5-1 to TRBJ1-3; tentative D call: TRBD1 (5 bases). Germline V gene sequence: CDR1 SGHRS, CDR2 YFSETQ. V was cut by 2 bases and J by 0 bases, with 6 bases left in between. This CDR3 contains 14 residues. Here the CDR3 DNA reads TGCGCCAGCAGCTTTGGGACCTCTGGAAACACCATATATTTT. This gives the protein CASSFGTSGNTIYF.

This clone is a singleton in its sample. V gene TRBV3-1 (or the pseudogene TRBV3-2) combines with J gene TRBJ2-3; 11 positions agree with TRBD2. V trimming: 0 bases; J trimming: 1 base; junction bases outside the gene matches: 24. Germline V gene data show CDR1 as LGHDT and CDR2 as YNNKEL (reference sequence). The CDR3 sequence is 24 residues long. The CDR3 reads CASSQDSDVSFGTSGSLGTDTQYF. In nucleotides, the CDR3 is TGTGCCAGCAGCCAAGATTCTGACGTCAGCTTCGGCACTAGCGGGAGTTTGGGCACAGATACGCAGTATTTT.

V is TRBV6-2 or TRBV6-3 and J is TRBJ2-7, with TRBD2 identical over 7 bases. Looked up from germline, CDR1 is MNHEY and CDR2 is SVGEGT. With 4 bases clipped from V and 3 bases from J, the junction kept 9 bases outside the gene matches. The CDR3 runs 15 residues. This CDR3 reads CASSLGWEGHYEQYF. The CDR3 DNA is TGTGCCAGCAGTTTAGGGTGGGAGGGCCACTACGAGCAGTACTTC.

The V call is TRBV27, the J call TRBJ1-6; no clear D gene. This CDR3 is built from 13 residues. Trimming removed 5 bases from V and 6 bases from J, with 8 bases in between. Germline CDR1 is MNHEY and CDR2 is SMNVEV (reference sequence). The CDR3 sequence is CASSSSGNSPLHF. The CDR3 DNA is TGTGCCAGCAGTAGCTCGGGTAATTCACCCCTCCACTTT.

The chain links TRBV20-1 to TRBJ1-4; D is ambiguous. CDR1 and CDR2 from the germline V gene are DFQATT and SNEGSKA (reference sequence). Trimming removed 3 bases from V and 8 bases from J, with 13 bases in between. There are 13 residues in the CDR3. In DNA form, the CDR3 reads TGCAGTGCTAGTATGGGGAGGAACGAAAAACTGTTTTTT. It translates to CSASMGRNEKLFF.

The chain combines TRBV5-1 with TRBJ1-6, with D possibly being TRBD1 (6 bases). Germline V gene sequence: CDR1 SGHRS, CDR2 YFSETQ. This CDR3 is built from 17 residues. V dropped 0 bases and J dropped 14 bases, with 24 bases sitting between them. CDR3 region: CASSLGQGQFMSNALHF. The DNA of the CDR3 is TGCGCCAGCAGCTTGGGGCAGGGACAATTCATGTCAAATGCCCTCCACTTT.

The genes are TRBV5-1 and TRBJ1-1; D is unclear. The CDR3 extends over 14 amino acids. Per the germline V gene, CDR1 is SGHRS and CDR2 is YFSETQ. The ends were cut back, 4 bases at V and 5 bases at J, with 15 bases in the middle. The CDR3: CASSLVDPNTEAFF. In nucleotides, the CDR3 is TGCGCCAGCAGCCTGGTGGACCCTAATACTGAAGCTTTCTTT.

Note on this clone: Germline is not matched at one junction end, which may reflect a read error. V gene TRBV13 combines with J gene TRBJ2-1; TRBD2 agrees at 10 bases. Per the germline V gene, CDR1 is PRHDT and CDR2 is FYEKMQ (reference sequence). This CDR3 has 16 amino acids. CDR3 nucleotide sequence: TGTGCCAGCAGTTTAGCGGGAGGTAGCTCCTACAATGAGCAGTTCTTC. As protein: CASSLAGGSSYNEQFF.

The chain employs TRBV7-8 and TRBJ2-7; 7 positions match TRBD1. This CDR3 has 15 amino acids. Germline loops: CDR1 SGHVS, CDR2 FQNEAQ. V dropped 3 bases and J dropped 4; count of bases not matched to a gene: 9. CDR3 nucleotides: TGTGCCAGCAGCTTTCTCGACAGGGATGGTTACGAGCAGTACTTC. Its translation: CASSFLDRDGYEQYF.

This clone was seen only a few times. The V call is TRBV2, the J call TRBJ1-1, with a tentative D call TRBD1 (6 bases). Germline-derived CDR1 and CDR2 are SNHLY and FYNNEI. This CDR3 spans 13 amino acids. Trimming pared 6 bases from V and 3 bases from J, leaving 11 bases between. Written as DNA, the CDR3 is TGTGCCAGCAGACCCACAGGGCACACTGAAGCTTTCTTT. Its translation: CASRPTGHTEAFF.

The chain joins TRBV5-4 to TRBJ2-4, with a tentative D call TRBD1 (6 bases). Trimming removed 1 base at V and 5 bases at J, with 10 bases between. Per germline, CDR1 SGHNT and CDR2 YYREEE (reference sequence). The CDR3 spans 14 residues. The CDR3 DNA reads as TGTGCCAGCAGCTTGTCACAGGGAGAAAACATTCAGTACTTC. This encodes CASSLSQGENIQYF.

The chain employs TRBV7-2 and TRBJ1-1; TRBD1 agrees at 7 bases. Germline V CDR1 and CDR2: SGHTA, FQGNSA. J gave up 0 bases and V 4 bases, and 8 bases lay outside the gene matches. The CDR3 runs to 16 residues. This CDR3 reads CASSSRTGGMNTEAFF. The DNA for the CDR3 is TGTGCCAGCAGCTCGAGGACAGGTGGGATGAACACTGAAGCTTTCTTT.

The chain recombines TRBV7-2 with TRBJ2-2, with TRBD2 matching 10 bases. CDR3 length: 15 residues. CDR1 and CDR2 (germline): SGHTA, FQGNSA. J lost 7 bases, V lost 1 base, and 3 bases had no gene match. The CDR3 spells CASSLVRTSGGELFF. The CDR3 DNA sequence: TGTGCCAGCAGCTTAGTCAGGACTAGCGGCGGGGAGCTGTTTTTT.

The chain carries TRBV6-1 and TRBJ1-1; D unclear. Germline CDR1 is MNHNS and CDR2 is SASEGT. This CDR3 has 13 amino acids. Trimming took off 3 bases at V and 1 base at J, with 6 bases between the two ends. CDR3 sequence (DNA): TGTGCCAGCAGTGACCAAGAGAACACTGAAGCTTTCTTT. Amino acid sequence: CASSDQENTEAFF.

The chain couples TRBV5-1 to TRBJ2-7; tentative D call: TRBD2 (6 bases). The CDR3 is 13 amino acids. Germline V CDR1 and CDR2: SGHRS, YFSETQ. Trimming stripped 1 base from V and 2 bases from J, with 7 bases between. CDR3 bases: TGCGCCAGCAGCTTGTCGGGGGCCTACGAGCAGTACTTC. Translating gives CASSLSGAYEQYF.

The J gene is TRBJ2-1, the V gene TRBV9, with 8 nucleotides matching TRBD2. CDR3 size: 16 residues. Germline V gene data show CDR1 as SGDLS and CDR2 as YYNGEE. The junction had 5 bases not matched to a gene; V was cut back by 0 bases and J by 3 bases. The CDR3 DNA follows: TGTGCCAGCAGCGTAGAAGGCGGGAGGAGCTACAATGAGCAGTTCTTC. Amino acids: CASSVEGGRSYNEQFF.